The clone carrying this T cell receptor (beta chain) showed up many times. Per germline, CDR1 SGHKS and CDR2 YYEKEE (reference sequence). Deletions cut 2 bases from V and 4 bases from J, with 12 bases between. The CDR3 sequence is 15 residues long. This record belongs to a study of kidney transplant recipient with SARS-CoV-2 infection. From the reads, TCRdb called clonotypes with MiXCR, one entry per CDR3 protein. The sample consists of 250,000 or so distinct CDR3 sequences, around 26% of them appearing once. This chain uses TRBV5-5 with TRBJ2-2; a possible D gene is TRBD1 (5 bases). Sequenced material: a blood sample, taken at baseline and on day 111 from a kidney transplant recipient. This receptor was obtained from a male patient in his thirties who had COVID-19 and was a kidney transplant recipient. The graft donor may have given rise to some T cells. CDR3 in amino acids: CASSFTQVSTGELFF. The CDR3, as DNA: TGTGCCAGCAGCTTTACACAGGTCTCCACCGGGGAGCTGTTTTTT. Looking up the rest from reference TRBV5-5 and TRBJ2-2 gives the full variable domain: DAGVTQSPTHLIKTRGQQVTLRCSPISGHKSVSWYQQVLGQGPQFIFQYYEKEERGRGNFPDRFSARQFPNYSSELNVNALLLGDSALYLCASSFTQVSTGELFFGEGSRLTVL.